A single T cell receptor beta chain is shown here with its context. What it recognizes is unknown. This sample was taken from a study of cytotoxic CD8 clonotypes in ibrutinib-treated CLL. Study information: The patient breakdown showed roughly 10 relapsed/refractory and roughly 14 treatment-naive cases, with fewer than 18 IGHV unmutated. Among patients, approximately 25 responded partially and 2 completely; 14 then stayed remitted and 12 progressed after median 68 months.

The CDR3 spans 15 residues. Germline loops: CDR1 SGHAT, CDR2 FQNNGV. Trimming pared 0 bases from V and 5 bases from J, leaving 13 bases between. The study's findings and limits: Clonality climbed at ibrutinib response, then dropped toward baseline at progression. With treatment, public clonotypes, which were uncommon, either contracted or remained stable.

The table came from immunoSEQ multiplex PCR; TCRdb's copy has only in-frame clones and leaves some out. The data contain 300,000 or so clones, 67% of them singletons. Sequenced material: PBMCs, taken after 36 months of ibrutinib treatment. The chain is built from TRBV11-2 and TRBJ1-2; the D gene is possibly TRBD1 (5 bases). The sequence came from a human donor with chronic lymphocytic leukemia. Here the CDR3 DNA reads TGTGCCAGCAGCTTAGATTACCAGGGTACTTATGGCTACACCTTC. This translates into CASSLDYQGTYGYTF. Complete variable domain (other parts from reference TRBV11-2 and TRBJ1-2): EAGVAQSPRYKIIEKRQSVAFWCNPISGHATLYWYQQILGQGPKLLIQFQNNGVVDDSQLPKDRFSAERLKGVDSTLKIQPAKLEDSAVYLCASSLDYQGTYGYTFGSGTRLTVV.